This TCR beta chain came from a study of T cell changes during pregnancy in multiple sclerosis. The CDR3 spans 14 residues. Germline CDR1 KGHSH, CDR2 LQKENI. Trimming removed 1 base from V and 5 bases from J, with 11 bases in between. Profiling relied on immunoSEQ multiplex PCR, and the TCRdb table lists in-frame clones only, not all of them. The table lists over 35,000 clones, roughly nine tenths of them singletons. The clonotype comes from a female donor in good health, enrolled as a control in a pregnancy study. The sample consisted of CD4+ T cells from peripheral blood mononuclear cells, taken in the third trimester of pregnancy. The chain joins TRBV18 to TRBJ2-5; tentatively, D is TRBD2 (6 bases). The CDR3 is CASSPRQLAETQYF. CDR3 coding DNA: TGTGCCAGCTCACCACGGCAACTAGCCGAGACCCAGTACTTC.